Listed here are 2 T cell receptor beta chains from one sample, sequenced in a study of neoadjuvant anti-PD-1 for oral cavity cancer. Assay used: immunoSEQ multiplex PCR; TCRdb lists only in-frame clones, some missing. This table holds about 72,000 clones, 80% to 90% found once. The material sequenced was PBMCs, taken before nivolumab (anti-PD-1) treatment. These receptors all stem from a person aged 35-79 years with oral cavity squamous cell carcinoma.

The sample holds a few counts of this clone. This chain uses TRBV19 with TRBJ2-3; 11 nucleotides match TRBD2. Losses at the gene ends were 5 bases for V and 7 bases for J; bases not matched to a gene: 5. Germline values: CDR1 LNHDA, CDR2 SQIVND (reference sequence). This CDR3 contains 14 residues. This chain's CDR3 is CASSLGLAVNTQYF. In nucleotides, the CDR3 is TGTGCCAGTAGTTTGGGACTAGCGGTAAATACGCAGTATTTT.

The V and J genes are TRBV5-1 and TRBJ2-5; TRBD2 matches 7 bases. Germline V lookup: CDR1 SGHRS, CDR2 YFSETQ. The CDR3 is 15 residues long. V lost 6 bases and J lost 2; bases outside the gene matches: 10. CDR3 sequence (DNA): TGCGCCAGCACTAGCGGAGTACCTTTACAAGAGACCCAGTACTTC. Translated, it gives CASTSGVPLQETQYF.